This TCR beta chain is drawn from a study of cytomegalovirus exposure and HLA in healthy donors. TCRdb's table, derived via immunoSEQ multiplex PCR, lists solely in-frame clones and lacks some. Among a few hundred thousand clones listed, just over 85% were seen once. This clone appeared a single time. The V end was cut by 1 base, the J end by 8 bases, with 18 bases between. This CDR3 contains 16 residues. Germline CDR1 reads MGHRA; CDR2 reads YSYEKL. Sequenced input: PBMCs. The TCR sequence derives from a woman in her late teens or twenties in good health and CMV-seronegative. V and J are TRBV4-1 and TRBJ2-1; D uncertain. The CDR3, as DNA: TGCGCCAGCAGCCAAGGTTCCAGCGCTACACTCCATGAGCAGTTCTTC. The encoded protein is CASSQGSSATLHEQFF.